Below, one T cell receptor beta chain is given with its context. Antigen specificity is unknown. CD45RA+ naive and CD45RA-negative memory subsets were separated from CD4+ cells. The data stem from a study of shared clonotypes between healthy human individuals. Overall study results and limits: Deeper or shallower sequencing was expected to change how clonotypes are shared among donors.

The V gene lost 4 bases and the J gene lost 4 bases, with 20 bases spanning the gap. Germline V lookup: CDR1 SGHRS, CDR2 YFSETQ. The CDR3 is 17 residues long. Data came from immunoSEQ multiplex PCR; TCRdb stores just in-frame clones and leaves some out. The sample lists approximately 1.5 million clones; 95% to 99% were seen once. The sequence was obtained from a man in his thirties or forties in good health. The chain couples TRBV5-1 to TRBJ2-2; TRBD1 is a possible D gene (6 bases). Sample: naive CD4+ T cells sorted from blood. The subset here: CD45RA+ positively selected. The DNA of the CDR3 is TGCGCCAGCAGCCGCAAAAAATTTGGACAGCGCACCGGGGAGCTGTTTTTT. Amino acid sequence: CASSRKKFGQRTGELFF.